This T cell receptor beta chain is drawn from a study of T cells in Graves' hyperthyroidism and ophthalmopathy. This CDR3 is built from 15 residues. The J segment lost 4 bases and the V segment lost 3 bases, leaving 8 bases of the junction unmatched. The germline CDR1 and CDR2 sequences are LGHDT and YNNKEL (reference sequence). For ophthalmopathy patients, the Clinical Activity Score was at least 3 and the NOSPECS grade at least 4; duration was under 3 months. Clinical symptoms, serum thyroxine and TRAb, thyroid ultrasound and orbital computed tomography together formed the diagnostic basis. This sample holds PBMCs from roughly 10 ml fresh peripheral blood. RNA transcripts gave rise to amplified TCR beta CDR3 regions. The HTBI primer set served for first-round RT-PCR of the TCR CDR3. Using its own MiXCR run on the multiplex PCR reads, TCRdb lists one record per CDR3 protein. The sample contains fewer than 250,000 distinct CDR3 sequences, around 25% of which appear only once.

In its sample, this clonotype was seen many times. Its antigen is still unknown. Study conclusions and caveats: Separation of ophthalmopathy from stable hyperthyroidism was achieved by a 13 V-J model.

V is TRBV3-1 and J is TRBJ2-5; 7 bases agree with TRBD1. Source material: blood. The sequence was collected from a woman between 40 and 55 years old with Graves' ophthalmopathy. The CDR3 region is CASSQANRGGETQYF. The CDR3 DNA reads TGTGCCAGCAGCCAGGCCAACAGGGGCGGAGAGACCCAGTACTTC.